This passage covers 31 T cell receptor beta chains from one sample sequenced in a study of control samples from healthy donors and cancer patients (dated by TCRdb to 2019 to 2021). Libraries were prepared through the immunoSEQ multiplex PCR assay. TCRdb provides this immuneACCESS table in a form limited to in-frame rearrangements. Some clones are lacking; in checked studies, under half of them reflect an unresolved V gene, and why the rest are absent is not known. The sample table lists 190,000 or so clones, 90% to 95% of them with a count of one. The ten largest clones add up to approximately 1.5% of the sample. The specimen was blood. The receptor set was obtained from a man aged 18 to 30 in good health.

The chain uses TRBV3-1 (or the pseudogene TRBV3-2) and TRBJ1-6, with D unresolved. This CDR3 has 13 residues. Trimming shortened V by 3 bases and J by 6 bases, and 6 bases separated the two germline ends. From germline, CDR1 is LGHDT and CDR2 YNNKEL (reference sequence). The CDR3 loop reads CASSHFPNSPLHF. In nucleotides, the CDR3 is TGTGCCAGCAGCCATTTTCCTAATTCACCCCTCCACTTT.

V is TRBV6-5 and J is TRBJ1-2, with D perhaps TRBD1 (6 bases). V lost 5 bases, J lost 1 base, and 8 bases lay in between. This CDR3 spans 13 amino acids. The germline gives CDR1 MNHEY, CDR2 SVGAGI. The CDR3 sequence: CASSQQGNYGYTF. CDR3 DNA: TGTGCCAGCAGTCAACAGGGTAACTATGGCTACACCTTC.

This clone was seen once. Other nucleotide sequences from this sample produce the same CDR3. The DNA of the CDR3 is TGCGCCAGCAGTTATAGCTCCTACGAGCAGTACTTC. Protein product: CASSYSSYEQYF. J is TRBJ2-7 and V is TRBV5-1; D unresolved. Trimming removed 5 bases at V and 0 bases at J, with 6 bases between. The CDR3 totals 12 residues. CDR1 is SGHRS, CDR2 YFSETQ, per germline.

The chain uses TRBV7-6 and TRBJ2-7; 9 nucleotides match TRBD1. This CDR3 has 14 residues. V was pared by 4 bases and J by 7 bases, with 8 bases of the junction left unmatched. The germline CDR1 and CDR2 sequences are SGHVS and FNYEAQ. CDR3 in amino acids: CASSSGTGSWEQYF. CDR3 DNA sequence: TGTGCCAGCAGCTCCGGGACAGGGAGTTGGGAGCAGTACTTC.

This chain links TRBV3-1 (or the pseudogene TRBV3-2) with TRBJ2-1, with D unresolved. V shed 0 bases and J shed 9 bases, with 6 bases lying between them. CDR3 size: 12 residues. Germline values: CDR1 LGHDT, CDR2 YNNKEL (reference sequence). CDR3 region: CASSQDAREQFF. As DNA, the CDR3 is TGTGCCAGCAGCCAAGATGCTCGTGAGCAGTTCTTC.

This chain links TRBV6-5 with TRBJ1-5; 10 nucleotides align to TRBD1. Losses at the gene ends were 7 bases for V and 7 bases for J; bases not matched to a gene: 7. Germline CDR1 MNHEY, CDR2 SVGAGI. CDR3 length: 14 amino acids. The CDR3 spells CASISGQGGQPQHF. The CDR3 DNA reads TGTGCCAGCATCTCTGGACAGGGGGGACAGCCCCAGCATTTT.

This clone showed up just once. J is TRBJ1-1 and V is TRBV5-1, with D perhaps TRBD1 (6 bases). The CDR3 consists of 17 residues. CDR1 and CDR2 (germline): SGHRS, YFSETQ. The V end was cut by 4 bases, the J end by 0 bases, with 19 bases between. CDR3 DNA sequence: TGCGCCAGCAGCCCCGGGATGACAGGCGCCATGAACACTGAAGCTTTCTTT. Protein sequence: CASSPGMTGAMNTEAFF.

The chain joins TRBV5-6 to TRBJ1-2, with 7 nucleotides matching TRBD1. Germline CDR1 is SGHDT and CDR2 is YYEEEE. This CDR3 spans 16 amino acids. Trimming took 4 bases from V and 4 from J; bases not matched to a gene: 13. CDR3: CASSQLDRDSGYGYTF. Written as DNA, the CDR3 is TGTGCCAGCAGCCAATTAGACCGGGACAGCGGCTATGGCTACACCTTC.

The V call is TRBV18, the J call TRBJ2-2, with 7 nucleotides matching TRBD1. Losses at the gene ends were 1 base for V and 6 bases for J; bases not matched to a gene: 5. This CDR3 has 15 residues. Germline CDR1 KGHSH, CDR2 LQKENI. Here the CDR3 DNA reads TGTGCCAGCTCACCACAGGGGGCTGCCTCCGGGGAGCTGTTTTTT. Protein: CASSPQGAASGELFF.

V gene TRBV27 combines with J gene TRBJ1-2; the D is unclear. The CDR3 spans 13 residues. V was shortened by 0 bases and J by 4 bases, with 6 bases between the two germline ends. Germline values: CDR1 MNHEY, CDR2 SMNVEV (reference sequence). The CDR3, as DNA: TGTGCCAGCAGTTTATCAGCGTTCTATGGCTACACCTTC. It specifies CASSLSAFYGYTF.

The rearrangement uses TRBV4-1 and TRBJ2-7; TRBD1 agrees at 7 bases. The V and J ends lost 1 base and 6 bases, in that order; junction bases with no gene match: 9. CDR3 length: 15 residues. Germline CDR1 reads MGHRA; CDR2 reads YSYEKL. CDR3 nucleotides: TGCGCCAGCAGCCAAGCGACACAGGGGCGGGTCGAGCAGTACTTC. Its translation: CASSQATQGRVEQYF.

This clone was recorded only once. The chain couples TRBV11-3 to TRBJ2-7, with D perhaps matching TRBD1 (6 bases). The germline CDR1 and CDR2 sequences are SGHNT and YENEEA. V lost 1 base and J lost 3, with 7 bases in between. This CDR3 comprises 13 residues. The DNA of the CDR3 is TGTGCCAGCAGCTTAGGGGACAACTACGAGCAGTACTTC. Its protein is CASSLGDNYEQYF. The whole variable domain, filled in from reference TRBV11-3 and TRBJ2-7, reads EAGVVQSPRYKIIEKKQPVAFWCNPISGHNTLYWYLQNLGQGPELLIRYENEEAVDDSQLPKDRFSAERLKGVDSTLKIQPAELGDSAVYLCASSLGDNYEQYFGPGTRLTVT.

V usage is TRBV2 and J usage is TRBJ2-7, with TRBD1 as a possible D gene (5 bases). CDR3 length: 12 residues. The V end was cut by 4 bases, the J end by 3 bases, with 7 bases between. Germline values: CDR1 SNHLY, CDR2 FYNNEI. The CDR3 reads CASSAGNYEQYF. The DNA of the CDR3 is TGTGCCAGCAGTGCAGGGAACTACGAGCAGTACTTC.

The genes are TRBV28 and TRBJ2-3; D is unclear. Germline V CDR1 and CDR2: MDHEN, SYDVKM. Trimming took 2 bases from V and 4 from J, leaving 13 bases between them. There are 15 residues in the CDR3. The CDR3 sequence is CASSLLGMGADTQYF. The CDR3 DNA follows: TGTGCCAGCAGTTTACTGGGGATGGGCGCAGATACGCAGTATTTT.

J is TRBJ2-3 and V is TRBV19; D is uncertain. The germline V and J ends were trimmed by 5 bases and 1 base, with 7 bases remaining between them. There are 13 residues in the CDR3. Germline V gene sequence: CDR1 LNHDA, CDR2 SQIVND (reference sequence). In nucleotides, the CDR3 is TGTGCCAGTAGTCTGCGAGGCACAGATACGCAGTATTTT. This encodes CASSLRGTDTQYF.

V usage is TRBV7-2 and J usage is TRBJ1-3; 7 nucleotides align to TRBD1. Germline CDR1 SGHTA, CDR2 FQGNSA. After removal of 2 bases from V and 0 bases from J, the junction contained 1 base not matched to a gene. The CDR3 is 15 amino acids. CDR3 DNA sequence: TGTGCCAGCAGCTTAAGGGACAGCTCTGGAAACACCATATATTTT. Encoded protein: CASSLRDSSGNTIYF. The full variable domain, its missing parts supplied by reference TRBV7-2 and TRBJ1-3, is GAGVSQSPSNKVTEKGKDVELRCDPISGHTALYWYRQSLGQGLEFLIYFQGNSAPDKSGLPSDRFSAERTGGSVSTLTIQRTQQEDSAVYLCASSLRDSSGNTIYFGEGSWLTVV.

CDR3 residues: CASGPGQQTLGGGYTF. The CDR3 region has the DNA TGCGCCAGCGGCCCGGGACAGCAAACTCTTGGAGGTGGCTACACCTTC. This chain connects TRBV5-1 to TRBJ1-2; 7 bases are a match to TRBD1. This CDR3 region has 16 residues. Germline V gene data show CDR1 as SGHRS and CDR2 as YFSETQ. V lost 7 bases and J lost 7; bases outside the gene matches: 19.

The CDR3 loop is CASSYRDTYTEAFF. For the CDR3, the DNA is TGTGCCAGCAGTTACCGGGACACCTACACTGAAGCTTTCTTT. The chain recombines TRBV6-5 with TRBJ1-1; D is perhaps TRBD1 (6 bases). V lost 2 bases and J lost 3, with 10 bases in between. There are 14 residues in the CDR3. CDR1 is MNHEY and CDR2 is SVGAGI in the germline V gene.

The J gene is TRBJ1-2, the V gene TRBV15; D call uncertain. Between the trimmed V and J ends, which lost 1 base and 4 bases, there was a span of 7 bases. This CDR3 has 13 residues. Germline CDR1 LNHNV, CDR2 YYDKDF (reference sequence). DNA of the CDR3: TGTGCCACCAGCAGAGGGTCCATCTATGGCTACACCTTC. Residues: CATSRGSIYGYTF. Full variable domain (rest looked up from reference TRBV15 and TRBJ1-2): DAMVIQNPRYQVTQFGKPVTLSCSQTLNHNVMYWYQQKSSQAPKLLFHYYDKDFNNEADTPDNFQSRRPNTSFCFLDIRSPGLGDTAMYLCATSRGSIYGYTFGSGTRLTVV.

This clone was recorded only once. V and J are TRBV4-2 and TRBJ2-1, with no clear D. Germline CDR1 is LGHNA and CDR2 is YNFKEQ. The CDR3 totals 16 residues. V shed 0 bases and J shed 9 bases, with 18 bases lying between them. CDR3 in amino acids: CASSQDMGSIGSEQFF. In DNA form, the CDR3 reads TGTGCCAGCAGCCAAGATATGGGGTCCATTGGTAGTGAGCAGTTCTTC.

The chain combines TRBV4-1 with TRBJ1-4; D gene uncertain. CDR1 and CDR2 from the germline V gene are MGHRA and YSYEKL. The CDR3 has 14 amino acids. The germline V and J ends were trimmed by 0 bases and 0 bases, with 2 bases remaining between them. For the CDR3, the DNA is TGCGCCAGCAGCCAAGAAGCAACTAATGAAAAACTGTTTTTT. Residues: CASSQEATNEKLFF.

This clone has a single count. The rearrangement uses TRBV20-1 and TRBJ2-1; D remains ambiguous. The germline V and J ends were trimmed by 1 base and 8 bases, with 6 bases remaining between them. The CDR3 extends over 11 amino acids. Germline loops: CDR1 DFQATT, CDR2 SNEGSKA (reference sequence). CDR3 sequence: CSARGIDEQFF. CDR3 bases: TGCAGTGCTAGAGGAATCGATGAGCAGTTCTTC.

The J gene is TRBJ2-2, the V gene TRBV7-9; D remains ambiguous. Germline V CDR1 and CDR2: SEHNR, FQNEAQ (reference sequence). The CDR3 length is 15 residues. V lost 2 bases and J 1 base, leaving 8 bases between the germline ends. DNA for the CDR3: TGTGCCAGCAGCTTATTTGACGGGAACACCGGGGAGCTGTTTTTT. This translates into CASSLFDGNTGELFF.

This sequence joins TRBV7-7 and TRBJ2-1; 7 bases fit TRBD2. CDR3 length: 14 residues. Germline loops: CDR1 SSHAT, CDR2 FNYEAQ (reference sequence). V was pared by 8 bases and J by 6 bases, with 10 bases of the junction left unmatched. CDR3 amino acids: CASAEAGPGNEQFF. The CDR3 DNA reads TGTGCCAGCGCTGAAGCGGGGCCGGGCAATGAGCAGTTCTTC.

This CDR3 is CAWSATGVYGYTF. The CDR3 DNA reads as TGTGCCTGGAGTGCGACAGGGGTATATGGCTACACCTTC. The chain joins TRBV30 to TRBJ1-2; 8 bases are a match to TRBD1. The CDR3 runs to 13 residues. The ends lost 1 base at V and 5 bases at J; junction bases unmatched: 3. From germline, CDR1 is GTSNPN and CDR2 SVGIG (reference sequence).

A few counts support this clone. This chain's CDR3 is CASSLGTGTYEQYF. The CDR3 nucleotides are TGTGCCAGCAGCTTAGGGACAGGGACCTACGAGCAGTACTTC. The chain couples TRBV7-9 to TRBJ2-7; 8 bases agree with TRBD1. CDR1 SEHNR and CDR2 FQNEAQ come from the germline V gene (reference sequence). Germline trimming cut 1 base from V and 2 bases from J; bases unmatched to any gene: 1. There are 14 residues in the CDR3.

The chain combines TRBV11-2 with TRBJ1-1; D unresolved. The CDR3 extends over 14 amino acids. CDR1 and CDR2 from the germline V gene are SGHAT and FQNNGV. Trimming took off 4 bases at V and 4 bases at J, with 13 bases between the two ends. CDR3 sequence reads: CASSWTGEGTEAFF. The CDR3 nucleotides read TGTGCCAGCAGCTGGACGGGTGAGGGCACTGAAGCTTTCTTT.

The rearrangement uses TRBV5-1 and TRBJ2-1; 10 nucleotides agree with TRBD1. The length of the CDR3 is 14 residues. Germline lookup yields CDR1 SGHRS and CDR2 YFSETQ. The V gene end was trimmed by 4 bases and the J gene end by 8 bases; junction bases not matched to a gene: 6. The CDR3 protein is CASSEDRGEDEQFF. CDR3 sequence (DNA): TGCGCCAGCAGCGAGGACAGGGGGGAGGATGAGCAGTTCTTC. Using reference TRBV5-1 and TRBJ2-1 for the parts outside the CDR3, the full variable domain is KAGVTQTPRYLIKTRGQQVTLSCSPISGHRSVSWYQQTPGQGLQFLFEYFSETQRNKGNFPGRFSGRQFSNSRSEMNVSTLELGDSALYLCASSEDRGEDEQFFGPGTRLTVL.

This rearrangement joins TRBV5-1 to TRBJ2-7; D gene ambiguous. V dropped 0 bases and J dropped 6 bases, with 7 bases sitting between them. The germline gives CDR1 SGHRS, CDR2 YFSETQ. The CDR3 has 12 residues. The CDR3 bases are TGCGCCAGCAGCTTGGCCGGGCTCGAGCAGTACTTC. It translates to CASSLAGLEQYF.

The CDR3 coding sequence is TGTGCCACCAGTGCCCTGACAGGGGCTGGGGCCAACGTCCTGACTTTC. Its protein product is CATSALTGAGANVLTF. The chain carries TRBV24-1 and TRBJ2-6; 8 bases are a match to TRBD1. Germline assignment: CDR1 KGHDR and CDR2 SFDVKD. This CDR3 has 16 residues. With V trimmed by 5 bases and J by 2 bases, 4 bases remained unmatched.

The J gene is TRBJ2-7, the V gene TRBV4-1; TRBD1 matches at 10 bases. Germline lookup yields CDR1 MGHRA and CDR2 YSYEKL. With V trimmed by 2 bases and J by 2 bases, 6 bases remained unmatched. The CDR3 has 16 residues. CDR3 nucleotides: TGCGCCAGCAGCCAACCGGACGGGACAGGGGCCTACGAGCAGTACTTC. Its protein product is CASSQPDGTGAYEQYF.